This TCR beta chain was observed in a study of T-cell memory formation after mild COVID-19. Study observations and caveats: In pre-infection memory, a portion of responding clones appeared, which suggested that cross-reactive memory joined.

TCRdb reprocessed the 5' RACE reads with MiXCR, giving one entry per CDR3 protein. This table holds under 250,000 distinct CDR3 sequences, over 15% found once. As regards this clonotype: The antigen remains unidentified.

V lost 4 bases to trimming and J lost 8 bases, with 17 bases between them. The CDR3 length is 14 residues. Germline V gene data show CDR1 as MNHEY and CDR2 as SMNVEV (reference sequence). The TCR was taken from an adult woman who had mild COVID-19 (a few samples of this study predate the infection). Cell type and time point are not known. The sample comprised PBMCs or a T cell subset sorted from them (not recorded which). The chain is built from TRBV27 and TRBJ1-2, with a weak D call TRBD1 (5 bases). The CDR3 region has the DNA TGTGCCAGCAGTTCCTCGGGACGGCCCGTCGGCTACACCTTC. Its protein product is CASSSSGRPVGYTF.